This T cell receptor beta chain was documented in a study of T-cell reconstitution after alpha-beta-depleted transplantation in children. Study-wide findings and caveats: The high TCRbeta diversity at day 60 in some patients came from surviving recipient T cells and thymic progenitors. As was reported, about two months after transplant, alpha-beta T cells came from several hundred expanded graft clones. Counts and diversity of T cells one year after transplant came mostly from newly produced T cells.

Construction of the TCRbeta library involved unique molecular identifiers. TCRdb passed the PCR reads through MiXCR, listing each CDR3 protein once. Among 300,000 to 400,000 distinct CDR3 sequences listed, around 15% were seen once. CDR1 SGHTA and CDR2 FQGNSA come from the germline V gene. Between the trimmed V and J ends, which lost 5 bases and 2 bases, there was a span of 16 bases. The CDR3 is made up of 15 amino acids. This clonotype was observed a few times. The antigen is undetermined. The origin of this receptor is a male patient aged 2 to 9 who had a stem cell transplant for acute lymphoblastic leukemia, so the T cells may come from the graft donor. This sample comprised PBMCs, mostly from graft donor cells, obtained 360 days after TCRalphabeta/CD19-depleted stem cell transplant. This chain uses TRBV7-2 with TRBJ2-7, with D possibly being TRBD1 (5 bases). CDR3 loop: CASSPVVGVTYEQYF. CDR3 sequence (DNA): TGTGCCAGCAGCCCGGTGGTAGGGGTCACCTACGAGCAGTACTTC.